The 17 T cell receptor beta chains in this list originate from one sample, sequenced in a study of a mutant IDH1 vaccine in newly diagnosed glioma. The antigens for these receptors are not known. Repertoires were generated with immunoSEQ multiplex PCR, while TCRdb's copy carries only in-frame clones and drops some. The data hold about 60,000 clones, with more than 80% observed a single time. Indicated time point: week 35, safety follow-up. Vaccination comprised doses that each held 300 ug of mutant IDH1 20-mer peptide, plus topical imiquimod. The starting material was PBMCs, obtained from a glioma patient whose treatment included an IDH1 peptide vaccine. The receptors stem from a middle-aged man with glioma.

This rearrangement joins TRBV7-2 to TRBJ1-4; no clear D. Germline V gene lookup returns CDR1 SGHTA and CDR2 FQGNSA. Trimming removed 5 bases at V and 10 bases at J, with 14 bases between. The CDR3 is made up of 13 amino acids. The CDR3 here is CASSPGPEGKLFF. The CDR3 bases are TGTGCCAGCAGCCCCGGTCCCGAGGGAAAACTGTTTTTT.

V and J are TRBV5-4 and TRBJ2-1; 9 positions match TRBD2. Looked up from germline, CDR1 is SGHNT and CDR2 is YYREEE (reference sequence). This CDR3 contains 14 residues. V shed 6 bases, J shed 10 bases, and the junction held 11 bases outside the gene matches. As DNA, the CDR3 is TGTGCCAGCACCAGAAGGGTAGCGGGAGAAGAGCAGTTCTTC. Encoded protein: CASTRRVAGEEQFF.

The chain uses TRBV5-4 and TRBJ2-4; the D gene could be TRBD1 or TRBD2 (5 bases each). The V gene's germline CDR1 is SGHNT and CDR2 YYREEE (reference sequence). CDR3 length: 13 amino acids. V was clipped by 4 bases and J by 7 bases, with 12 bases between them. As DNA, the CDR3 is TGTGCCAGCAGCCCCAGGGAGACTAACATTCAGTACTTC. As protein: CASSPRETNIQYF.

The chain has TRBV19 and TRBJ2-1; 9 nucleotides align to TRBD1. Trimming at V came to 3 bases and at J to 2 bases, leaving 2 bases not matched to a gene. Germline V gene lookup returns CDR1 LNHDA and CDR2 SQIVND (reference sequence). This CDR3 is built from 15 residues. The chain's CDR3 is CASSMDRGPYNEQFF. The CDR3 DNA reads TGTGCCAGTAGTATGGACAGGGGACCCTACAATGAGCAGTTCTTC.

V gene TRBV4-2 combines with J gene TRBJ1-2, with D hard to call. Germline V lookup: CDR1 LGHNA, CDR2 YNFKEQ. This CDR3 comprises 14 residues. V lost 0 bases and J lost 4, with 9 bases in between. CDR3 residues: CASSQEAGAYGYTF. CDR3 bases: TGTGCCAGCAGCCAAGAGGCAGGTGCCTATGGCTACACCTTC.

The CDR3 loop is CASRFTGGANYEQYF. The CDR3 region has the DNA TGTGCCAGCAGATTCACTGGCGGGGCCAACTACGAGCAGTACTTC. V usage is TRBV6-5 and J usage is TRBJ2-7; tentative D call: TRBD2 (6 bases). V was shortened by 6 bases and J by 3 bases, with 18 bases between the two germline ends. Germline lookup yields CDR1 MNHEY and CDR2 SVGAGI. This CDR3 contains 15 residues.

The rearrangement links TRBV2 to TRBJ1-6; tentatively, D is TRBD1 (5 bases). There are 13 residues in the CDR3. The V and J ends lost 1 base and 10 bases respectively, with 8 bases between them. CDR1 and CDR2 (germline): SNHLY, FYNNEI. The CDR3 coding sequence is TGTGCCAGCAGTGAAGGGACACCGTCACCCCTCCACTTT. It encodes CASSEGTPSPLHF.

This clone was seen once. This chain uses TRBV5-1 with TRBJ2-1; D may correspond to TRBD1 or TRBD2 (5 bases each). Germline V lookup: CDR1 SGHRS, CDR2 YFSETQ. This CDR3 comprises 15 residues. V was clipped by 4 bases and J by 10 bases, with 21 bases between them. The CDR3 reads CASSLEGSASGEQFF. The CDR3 DNA is TGCGCCAGCAGCCTCGAGGGGAGCGCGTCGGGGGAGCAGTTCTTC.

This CDR3 reads CASSLLDRGYGYTF. Written as DNA, the CDR3 is TGCGCCAGCAGCTTATTGGACAGGGGCTATGGCTACACCTTC. The gene calls are TRBV5-1 and TRBJ1-2; 9 nucleotides match TRBD1. The CDR3 runs to 14 residues. From germline, CDR1 is SGHRS and CDR2 YFSETQ. Unmatched junction bases numbered 3, after V lost 2 bases and J lost 4 bases.

This chain links TRBV6-5 with TRBJ2-7; 7 bases map to TRBD1. V trimming: 6 bases; J trimming: 7 bases; junction bases outside the gene matches: 15. This CDR3 has 15 residues. The germline V gene encodes CDR1 MNHEY and CDR2 SVGAGI. CDR3 sequence (DNA): TGTGCCAGCAGCCTCACAGGGGCGCGCCTGGAGGAGCAGTACTTC. Its translation is CASSLTGARLEEQYF.

This chain connects TRBV10-3 to TRBJ1-4; D gene unclear. V shed 3 bases and J shed 5 bases, with 13 bases lying between them. The CDR3 covers 15 residues. Germline CDR1 ENHRY, CDR2 SYGVKD. CDR3 sequence: CAISEQEGQNEKLFF. The CDR3 coding sequence is TGTGCCATCAGTGAACAAGAGGGTCAAAATGAAAAACTGTTTTTT.

The chain uses TRBV18 and TRBJ1-4, with a tentative D call TRBD1 (5 bases). The CDR3 sequence is 17 residues long. CDR1 and CDR2 from the germline V gene are KGHSH and LQKENI. V gave up 1 base and J gave up 1 base, with 13 bases separating them. This CDR3 reads CASSPLAGFRTNEKLFF. The CDR3 DNA is TGTGCCAGCTCACCACTGGCAGGGTTTCGAACTAATGAAAAACTGTTTTTT.

The rearrangement joins TRBV28 to TRBJ1-5; D not resolved. The CDR3 loop spans 13 amino acids. V shed 6 bases and J shed 0 bases, with 6 bases lying between them. Per germline, CDR1 MDHEN and CDR2 SYDVKM. CDR3 region: CASRAYSNQPQHF. The CDR3 DNA follows: TGTGCCAGCAGAGCATATAGCAATCAGCCCCAGCATTTT.

The rearrangement links TRBV4-1 to TRBJ2-5; D might be TRBD2 (6 bases). V was clipped by 0 bases and J by 11 bases, with 16 bases between them. The CDR3 sequence is 14 residues long. CDR1 is MGHRA and CDR2 is YSYEKL in the germline V gene. The DNA of the CDR3 is TGCGCCAGCAGCCAAGATCCGGGGGAAAGAGAGCAGTACTTC. It is translated as CASSQDPGEREQYF.

This clone was observed a few times. V gene TRBV6-6 combines with J gene TRBJ1-1, with D unclear. Trimming left V 6 bases short and J 0 bases short, with 11 bases between. Germline CDR1 reads MNHNY; CDR2 reads SVGAGI (reference sequence). CDR3 length: 14 residues. CDR3 protein: CASRDGGMNTEAFF. The CDR3 nucleotides read TGTGCCAGCAGAGACGGAGGGATGAACACTGAAGCTTTCTTT.

The rearrangement uses TRBV15 and TRBJ1-1; D is unresolved. The V end lost 0 bases, the J end lost 10 bases, and 21 bases lay between the germline ends. Per germline, CDR1 LNHNV and CDR2 YYDKDF (reference sequence). This CDR3 spans 16 amino acids. CDR3 amino acids: CATSRDRQNGGGPAFF. The CDR3 bases are TGTGCCACCAGCAGAGATCGCCAGAATGGCGGCGGGCCAGCTTTCTTT. The full variable domain, in which reference TRBV15 and TRBJ1-1 provide the parts outside the CDR3, is DAMVIQNPRYQVTQFGKPVTLSCSQTLNHNVMYWYQQKSSQAPKLLFHYYDKDFNNEADTPDNFQSRRPNTSFCFLDIRSPGLGDTAMYLCATSRDRQNGGGPAFFGQGTRLTVV.

The CDR3 DNA reads TGTGCCAGCAGCCAAGATCAGGTGCGGTTCAGGTACGAGCAGTACTTC. Translation gives CASSQDQVRFRYEQYF. This chain links TRBV4-2 with TRBJ2-7, with D unresolved. Germline V gene lookup returns CDR1 LGHNA and CDR2 YNFKEQ. Trimming took off 0 bases at V and 4 bases at J, with 16 bases between the two ends. The CDR3 has 16 amino acids.